One and the same sample provided the 20 T cell receptor beta chains below, sequenced in a study of T cell repertoires in cytomegalovirus infection. TCRdb reanalysed the reads using MiXCR and keeps one entry per CDR3 protein. The sample gives about 700,000 distinct CDR3 sequences, roughly 36% of which show up once; approximately 18% is in the top ten. What these receptors recognize is not known. The specimen comprised cultured PBMCs, sampled from culture after CMV antigen stimulation. Receptor source: a human donor in good health (CMV status not recorded). Some clones in this sample may be carry-over from other donors' samples.

The J gene is TRBJ2-7, the V gene TRBV12-5, with unresolved D. Germline V lookup: CDR1 LGHNT, CDR2 FRNRAP. Deletions cut 2 bases from V and 2 bases from J, with 10 bases between. The CDR3 extends over 14 amino acids. CDR3 in amino acids: CASGLRRMPYEQYF. The CDR3 DNA reads as TGTGCTAGTGGTTTGCGCCGGATGCCCTACGAGCAGTACTTC.

This clonotype has just a few counts. This chain uses TRBV20-1 with TRBJ2-5; 12 bases align to TRBD2. Per germline, CDR1 DFQATT and CDR2 SNEGSKA (reference sequence). The V and J ends lost 2 bases and 3 bases, in that order; junction bases with no gene match: 10. The CDR3 is made up of 17 amino acids. CDR3 sequence: CSARSPGLAGGKETQYF. The CDR3 DNA is TGCAGTGCTAGAAGCCCGGGGCTAGCGGGGGGGAAAGAGACCCAGTACTTC.

In its sample, this clonotype was seen a few times. This rearrangement joins TRBV15 to TRBJ2-1, with 8 bases that match TRBD2. The CDR3 loop spans 16 amino acids. Unmatched junction bases numbered 5, after V lost 0 bases and J lost 4 bases. Germline loops: CDR1 LNHNV, CDR2 YYDKDF (reference sequence). CDR3 sequence (DNA): TGTGCCACCAGCAGAGAGTCTAGCGGGCCTTACAATGAGCAGTTCTTC. It specifies CATSRESSGPYNEQFF.

The table lists this clonotype with many counts. V usage is TRBV7-2 and J usage is TRBJ1-3; D is possibly TRBD1 (6 bases). The CDR3 contains 17 residues. Trimming pared 6 bases from V and 3 bases from J, leaving 21 bases between. Germline CDR1 reads SGHTA; CDR2 reads FQGNSA. CDR3 nucleotides: TGTGCCAGCAGTGTCGGTGCCCCTTTAGGGGGTGGAAACACCATATATTTT. As protein: CASSVGAPLGGGNTIYF.

The CDR3 DNA sequence: TGTGCCAGCAGCCCAGCAGTTGGGCCCTATAATGAAAAACTGTTTTTT. Residues: CASSPAVGPYNEKLFF. The chain uses TRBV7-2 and TRBJ1-4; no firm D call. The CDR3 spans 16 residues. Between the trimmed V and J ends, which lost 5 bases and 4 bases, there was a span of 17 bases. CDR1 and CDR2 (germline): SGHTA, FQGNSA.

This clonotype was observed once. The chain uses TRBV7-8 and TRBJ2-5, with D unresolved. Germline CDR1 SGHVS, CDR2 FQNEAQ. Trimming took 4 bases from V and 1 from J, leaving 13 bases between them. The CDR3 loop spans 15 amino acids. The CDR3: CASSSPGSTQETQYF. The CDR3 DNA reads as TGTGCCAGCAGCTCACCCGGGTCTACCCAAGAGACCCAGTACTTC.

The chain is built from TRBV19 and TRBJ1-2; 9 positions agree with TRBD1. The V gene's germline CDR1 is LNHDA and CDR2 SQIVND (reference sequence). This CDR3 contains 13 residues. Trimming took 6 bases from V and 8 from J; bases not matched to a gene: 7. The CDR3 here is CASRGQGGDGYTF. The CDR3 DNA follows: TGTGCCAGTAGGGGACAGGGAGGAGACGGCTACACCTTC.

This clonotype was found a few times. The rearrangement joins TRBV6-1 to TRBJ1-4; 8 bases map to TRBD1. Unmatched junction bases numbered 12, after V lost 5 bases and J lost 7 bases. Germline assignment: CDR1 MNHNS and CDR2 SASEGT. This CDR3 comprises 16 residues. CDR3 sequence reads: CASSNIQTGASEKLFF. The CDR3 nucleotides are TGTGCCAGCAGTAACATTCAGACAGGGGCGAGTGAAAAACTGTTTTTT.

The table lists this clonotype with a few counts. The rearrangement joins TRBV12-3 or TRBV12-4 to TRBJ2-3; 9 bases fit TRBD2. V lost 7 bases, J lost 2 bases, and 19 bases stayed unmatched. CDR3 length: 19 residues. The chain's CDR3 is CASTMGIAGALATTDTQYF. CDR3 bases: TGTGCCAGCACCATGGGGATAGCGGGGGCCCTAGCCACCACAGATACGCAGTATTTT.

This clonotype was found once. CDR3 residues: CSARDPQDTQYF. The CDR3 nucleotides are TGCAGTGCTAGAGACCCGCAAGATACGCAGTATTTT. The rearrangement uses TRBV20-1 and TRBJ2-3; the D is unclear. The CDR3 is made up of 12 amino acids. V lost 0 bases and J lost 5, with 6 bases in between. Germline-derived CDR1 and CDR2 are DFQATT and SNEGSKA (reference sequence).

This chain connects TRBV6-1 to TRBJ2-1, with 7 bases lining up with TRBD1. The length of the CDR3 is 14 residues. Trimming at V came to 7 bases and at J to 5 bases, leaving 8 bases not matched to a gene. From germline, CDR1 is MNHNS and CDR2 SASEGT. For the CDR3, the DNA is TGTGCCAGCAAAGGGACAGTCCGGGACAATGAGCAGTTCTTC. Translated, it gives CASKGTVRDNEQFF.

This clonotype occurred a few times. V and J are TRBV27 and TRBJ2-4; 12 nucleotides agree with TRBD2. CDR1 is MNHEY and CDR2 is SMNVEV in the germline V gene (reference sequence). This CDR3 comprises 15 residues. V lost 5 bases and J lost 5; bases outside the gene matches: 4. The CDR3 spells CASSPTSGGQNIQYF. The CDR3 nucleotides read TGTGCCAGCAGTCCGACTAGCGGGGGCCAAAACATTCAGTACTTC.

In its sample, this clonotype was seen a few times. The chain is built from TRBV14 and TRBJ1-4; possibly TRBD1 for D (5 bases). In germline, CDR1 is SGHDN, CDR2 FVKESK. The CDR3 has 17 amino acids. V was cut by 4 bases and J by 4 bases, with 19 bases left in between. The CDR3 sequence is CASSPRGGSGVNEKLFF. DNA for the CDR3: TGTGCCAGCAGCCCGAGGGGAGGTTCCGGGGTTAATGAAAAACTGTTTTTT.

This clonotype was observed a handful of times. The chain recombines TRBV3-1 with TRBJ2-7; TRBD2 aligns across 7 bases. This CDR3 is built from 16 residues. The trim removed 0 bases at V and 5 bases at J, leaving 10 bases unmatched. Germline values: CDR1 LGHDT, CDR2 YNNKEL (reference sequence). The CDR3 region is CASSQDRLASVNEQYF. The CDR3 DNA is TGTGCCAGCAGCCAAGATCGACTAGCTTCCGTCAACGAGCAGTACTTC.

The gene calls are TRBV4-3 and TRBJ2-3, with 8 bases fitting TRBD1. The V gene's germline CDR1 is LGHNA and CDR2 YSLEER. This CDR3 has 16 amino acids. After removal of 0 bases from V and 8 bases from J, the junction contained 10 bases not matched to a gene. The CDR3 sequence is CASSQDPGGAGVTQYF. The CDR3 DNA sequence: TGCGCCAGCAGCCAAGATCCAGGGGGCGCGGGTGTTACGCAGTATTTT.

This clonotype was recorded once. V is TRBV15 and J is TRBJ1-2, with 7 bases aligning to TRBD1. The CDR3 totals 14 residues. With 0 bases clipped from V and 13 bases from J, the junction kept 11 bases outside the gene matches. Germline V lookup: CDR1 LNHNV, CDR2 YYDKDF (reference sequence). The CDR3 region is CATSRDRTGPQPTF. The CDR3 DNA follows: TGTGCCACCAGCAGAGATAGGACAGGTCCCCAACCCACCTTC.

The chain couples TRBV4-3 to TRBJ2-3; possible D gene TRBD1, 6 bases. The CDR3 contains 16 residues. Trimming left V 0 bases short and J 5 bases short, with 15 bases between. The germline gives CDR1 LGHNA, CDR2 YSLEER. The CDR3 nucleotides are TGCGCCAGCAGCCAAGATATCGGGCAGGGGCAAGATACGCAGTATTTT. It encodes CASSQDIGQGQDTQYF.

This clonotype showed up many times. The J gene is TRBJ1-6, the V gene TRBV7-2, with D hard to call. CDR1 is SGHTA and CDR2 is FQGNSA in the germline V gene. With 5 bases removed from V and 4 bases from J, the gap between germline ends came to 12 bases. CDR3 length: 15 residues. CDR3 in amino acids: CASSPDMPYNSPLHF. The CDR3 DNA sequence: TGTGCCAGCAGCCCAGACATGCCGTATAATTCACCCCTCCACTTT.

Only a few counts were recorded for this clonotype. The chain combines TRBV28 with TRBJ2-3; no clear D. The germline CDR1 and CDR2 sequences are MDHEN and SYDVKM. V was cut by 4 bases and J by 4 bases, with 9 bases left in between. The CDR3 spans 13 residues. The CDR3 nucleotides read TGTGCCAGCAGTTCCAAGGGTGCAGATACGCAGTATTTT. This codes for CASSSKGADTQYF.

This clonotype was seen many times. The chain combines TRBV7-9 with TRBJ2-5, with TRBD1 matching over 7 bases. This CDR3 has 15 residues. The germline CDR1 and CDR2 sequences are SEHNR and FQNEAQ (reference sequence). The ends lost 4 bases at V and 3 bases at J; junction bases unmatched: 8. The CDR3 DNA is TGTGCCAGCAGCTCGGACAGGTGGAAGAAAGAGACCCAGTACTTC. Translated, it gives CASSSDRWKKETQYF.